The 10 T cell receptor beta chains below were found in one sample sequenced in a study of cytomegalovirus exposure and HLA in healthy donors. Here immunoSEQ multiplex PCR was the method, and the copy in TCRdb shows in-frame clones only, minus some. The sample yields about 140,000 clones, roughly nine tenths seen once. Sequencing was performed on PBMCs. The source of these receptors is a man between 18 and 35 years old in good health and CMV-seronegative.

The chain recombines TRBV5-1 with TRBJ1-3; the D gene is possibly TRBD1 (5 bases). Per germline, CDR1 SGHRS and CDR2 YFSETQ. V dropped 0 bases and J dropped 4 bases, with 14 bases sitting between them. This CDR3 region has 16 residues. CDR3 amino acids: CASSLARAQGGNTIYF. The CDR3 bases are TGCGCCAGCAGCTTGGCTCGGGCCCAGGGAGGAAACACCATATATTTT.

The CDR3, as DNA: TGTGCCAGCAGTTACTCCGGGACTCCAACTAATGAAAAACTGTTTTTT. This codes for CASSYSGTPTNEKLFF. V is TRBV6-5 and J is TRBJ1-4; a possible D gene is TRBD1 (5 bases). The V gene lost 0 bases and the J gene lost 0 bases, with 8 bases spanning the gap. The CDR3 totals 16 residues. Germline CDR1 reads MNHEY; CDR2 reads SVGAGI.

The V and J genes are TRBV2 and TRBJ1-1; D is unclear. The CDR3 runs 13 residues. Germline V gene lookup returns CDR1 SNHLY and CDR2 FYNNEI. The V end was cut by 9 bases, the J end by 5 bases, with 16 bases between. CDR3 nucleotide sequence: TGTGCCAGTGACGGATCCGGAGGGACTGAAGCTTTCTTT. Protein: CASDGSGGTEAFF.

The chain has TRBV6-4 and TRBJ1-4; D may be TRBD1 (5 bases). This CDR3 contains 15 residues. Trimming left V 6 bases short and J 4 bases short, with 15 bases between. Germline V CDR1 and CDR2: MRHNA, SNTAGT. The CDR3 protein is CASSPRSGINEKLFF. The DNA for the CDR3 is TGTGCCAGCAGCCCTCGTTCAGGGATTAATGAAAAACTGTTTTTT.

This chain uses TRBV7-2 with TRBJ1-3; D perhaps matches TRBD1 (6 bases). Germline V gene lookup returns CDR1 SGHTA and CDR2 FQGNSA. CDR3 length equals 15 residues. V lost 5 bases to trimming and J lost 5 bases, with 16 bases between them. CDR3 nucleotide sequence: TGTGCCAGCAGCCCCCCTGGGACATTGAGAAACACCATATATTTT. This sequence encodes CASSPPGTLRNTIYF.

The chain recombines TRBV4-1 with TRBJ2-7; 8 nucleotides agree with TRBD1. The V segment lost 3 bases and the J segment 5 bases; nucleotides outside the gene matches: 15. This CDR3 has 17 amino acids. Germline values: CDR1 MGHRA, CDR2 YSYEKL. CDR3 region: CASSHPRWGQADHEQYF. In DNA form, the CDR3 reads TGCGCCAGCAGCCACCCCAGGTGGGGACAGGCAGACCACGAGCAGTACTTC.

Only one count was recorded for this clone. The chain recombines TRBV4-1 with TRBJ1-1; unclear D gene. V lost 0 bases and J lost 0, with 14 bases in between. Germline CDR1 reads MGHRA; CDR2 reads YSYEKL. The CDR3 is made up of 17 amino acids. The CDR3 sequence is CASSQDRGNSMNTEAFF. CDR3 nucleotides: TGCGCCAGCAGCCAAGATCGCGGGAACAGCATGAACACTGAAGCTTTCTTT.

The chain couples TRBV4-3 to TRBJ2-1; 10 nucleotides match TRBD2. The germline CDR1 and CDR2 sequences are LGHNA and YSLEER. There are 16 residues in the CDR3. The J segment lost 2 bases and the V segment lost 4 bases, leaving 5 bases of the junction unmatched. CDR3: CASSPGLAAPYNEQFF. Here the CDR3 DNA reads TGCGCCAGCAGCCCCGGACTAGCGGCCCCCTACAATGAGCAGTTCTTC.

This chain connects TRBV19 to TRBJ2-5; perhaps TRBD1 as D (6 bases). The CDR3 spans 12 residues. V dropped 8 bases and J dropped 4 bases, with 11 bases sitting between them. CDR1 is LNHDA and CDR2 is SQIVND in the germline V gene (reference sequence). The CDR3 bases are TGTGCCAGTCGCAGCAGGGGAGAGACCCAGTACTTC. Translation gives CASRSRGETQYF.

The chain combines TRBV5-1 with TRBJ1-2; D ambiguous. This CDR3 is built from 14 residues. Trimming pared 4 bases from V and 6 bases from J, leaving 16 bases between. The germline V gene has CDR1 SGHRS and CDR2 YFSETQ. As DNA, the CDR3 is TGCGCCAGCAGCCCCCGGGAATCGCCACATGGCTACACCTTC. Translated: CASSPRESPHGYTF.